The TCR beta chain under discussion was sequenced for a study of shared clonotypes between healthy human individuals. Data came from immunoSEQ multiplex PCR; TCRdb stores just in-frame clones and leaves some out. The table includes about 2.5 million clones, roughly 92% detected once. The sequenced material came from naive CD4+ T cells from PBMCs. Subset here: CD45RA+ positively selected. The clonotype was recovered from a man younger than 30 in good health. Some clones in this sample may be carry-over from other donors' samples.

The CDR3 region has the DNA TGTGCCAGCAGCCAATTGACAGCGAACACTGAAGCTTTCTTT. It yields the protein CASSQLTANTEAFF. V and J are TRBV4-2 and TRBJ1-1; the D gene is possibly TRBD1 (5 bases). V lost 2 bases and J lost 1, with 8 bases in between. The CDR3 runs 14 residues. Germline CDR1 is LGHNA and CDR2 is YNFKEQ.